Presented here are 29 T cell receptor beta chains from one specimen sequenced in a study of Graves' ophthalmopathy and Graves' hyperthyroidism. Transcripts of RNA were the source for amplifying TCR beta CDR3 regions. Investigators did first-round RT-PCR with HTBI primers, then second-round multiplex PCR. TCRdb ran MiXCR on the multiplex PCR reads and lists one entry per CDR3 protein. The sample consists of about 390,000 distinct CDR3 sequences, about 16% of them appearing once. Material for sequencing was peripheral blood. Receptors originate from a woman in her late teens or twenties with stable Graves' hyperthyroidism.

This clonotype was counted at least ten times. The chain combines TRBV4-1 with TRBJ1-6, with 9 bases aligning to TRBD1. CDR3 length: 18 residues. J was trimmed by 6 bases and V by 2 bases; bases with no gene match: 11. The germline V gene encodes CDR1 MGHRA and CDR2 YSYEKL. DNA of the CDR3: TGCGCCAGCAGCCAAACTTACAGGGGGCGTTATTTTAATTCACCCCTCCACTTT. Translating it yields CASSQTYRGRYFNSPLHF.

This clonotype has ten or more counts. The genes are TRBV12-3 or TRBV12-4 and TRBJ1-2; the D gene is possibly TRBD1 (6 bases). Trimming shortened V by 0 bases and J by 4 bases, and 12 bases separated the two germline ends. CDR3 size: 15 residues. The CDR3 sequence: CASSLANRDTYGYTF. CDR3 sequence (DNA): TGTGCCAGCAGTTTAGCAAACCGGGACACCTATGGCTACACCTTC.

Ten or more counts support this clonotype. The rearrangement joins TRBV7-3 to TRBJ2-2; the D gene is possibly TRBD1 (6 bases). Trimming pared 5 bases from V and 6 bases from J, leaving 10 bases between. CDR1 is SGHTA and CDR2 is FQGTGA in the germline V gene. The CDR3 sequence is 13 residues long. The CDR3 sequence: CASSPAGAGELFF. The CDR3 DNA reads TGTGCCAGCAGCCCTGCAGGGGCCGGGGAGCTGTTTTTT.

This clonotype showed up many times. The gene calls are TRBV6-5 and TRBJ1-2; D gene unclear. The CDR3 runs 13 residues. V lost 0 bases to trimming and J lost 6 bases, with 8 bases between them. Germline V gene lookup returns CDR1 MNHEY and CDR2 SVGAGI. CDR3 sequence (DNA): TGTGCCAGCAGTTACTCGGTGGCGGATGGCTACACCTTC. Its translation is CASSYSVADGYTF.

This clonotype was observed many times. This chain uses TRBV12-5 with TRBJ1-1, with 9 positions matching TRBD1. The CDR3 has 15 residues. The V gene's germline CDR1 is LGHNT and CDR2 FRNRAP. V gave up 6 bases and J gave up 6 bases; unmatched junction bases: 11. In DNA form, the CDR3 reads TGTGCTAGTGGCCTCGGACAGGGGAAGGTGTCTGAAGCTTTCTTT. This sequence encodes CASGLGQGKVSEAFF.

This clonotype has at least ten counts. This chain joins TRBV29-1 and TRBJ1-2; D not resolved. Germline V gene lookup returns CDR1 SQVTM and CDR2 ANQGSEA. The CDR3 runs to 12 residues. Deletions cut 7 bases from V and 0 bases from J, with 9 bases between. CDR3 amino acids: CSAAHTNYGYTF. The CDR3 DNA reads as TGCAGCGCTGCCCACACTAACTATGGCTACACCTTC.

This clonotype has only a few counts. The chain carries TRBV4-1 and TRBJ1-1, with a weak D call TRBD1 (6 bases). The CDR3 runs 13 residues. Germline V gives CDR1 MGHRA, CDR2 YSYEKL. V was cut by 6 bases and J by 4 bases, with 12 bases left in between. The CDR3 is CASRARGGTEAFF. CDR3 nucleotides: TGCGCCAGCAGAGCCAGGGGAGGCACTGAAGCTTTCTTT.

As concerns this clonotype: Since a much larger clone is just one base distant, this may be a read error. The chain joins TRBV12-3 or TRBV12-4 to TRBJ2-2; D is unclear. Trimming left V 0 bases short and J 4 bases short, with 9 bases between. This CDR3 has 15 amino acids. In DNA, the CDR3 is TGTGCCAGCAGTTTAGCAGGCATATGCACCGGGGAGCTGTTTTTT. Its protein product is CASSLAGICTGELFF.

The rearrangement uses TRBV4-1 and TRBJ2-2; 7 bases map to TRBD1. The V and J ends lost 7 bases and 6 bases, in that order; junction bases with no gene match: 14. The CDR3 is 16 amino acids. Per germline, CDR1 MGHRA and CDR2 YSYEKL. CDR3 nucleotides: TGCGCCAGCACTACTCCGGGACAGCGTCTAGCCGGGGAGCTGTTTTTT. Amino acids: CASTTPGQRLAGELFF.

At least ten counts were recorded for this clonotype. This chain uses TRBV4-1 with TRBJ1-1; the D is unclear. V was pared by 4 bases and J by 3 bases, with 9 bases between. The CDR3 has 13 amino acids. Germline V gene data show CDR1 as MGHRA and CDR2 as YSYEKL. The CDR3 DNA reads as TGCGCCAGCAGCCGCCTCCAGTACACTGAAGCTTTCTTT. The encoded protein is CASSRLQYTEAFF.

This clonotype was recorded a few times. This chain connects TRBV3-1 to TRBJ2-7; the D gene could be TRBD1 or TRBD2 (5 bases each). Deletions cut 5 bases from V and 5 bases from J, with 22 bases between. The CDR3 totals 16 residues. Germline CDR1 and CDR2: LGHDT and YNNKEL (reference sequence). CDR3 nucleotides: TGTGCCAGCAGCGAAGGGAGAGGCAGGGCCCCCAACGAGCAGTACTTC. It codes for CASSEGRGRAPNEQYF.

This clonotype was observed a few times. The V and J genes are TRBV12-3 or TRBV12-4 and TRBJ2-7; 10 bases are shared with TRBD2. The CDR3 has 15 amino acids. J was trimmed by 5 bases and V by 6 bases; bases with no gene match: 10. CDR3 sequence: CASSPNSGGPNEQYF. CDR3 bases: TGTGCCAGCAGCCCTAATAGCGGGGGGCCCAACGAGCAGTACTTC.

Comments on this clonotype: This may arise from a read error, as a much more abundant clone is one base away. The chain has TRBV6-5 and TRBJ1-1; D may be TRBD1 (6 bases). The germline gives CDR1 MNHEY, CDR2 SVGAGI. The CDR3 length is 16 residues. For the CDR3, the DNA is TGTGCCAGCAGTTACGGGGGGGGCCTACTGAACACTGTAGCTTTCTTT. This gives the protein CASSYGGGLLNTVAFF.

This clonotype was found many times. The CDR3 DNA is TGTGCCAGCAGTTTAGATGGGGCTAACTATGGCTACACCTTC. The encoded protein is CASSLDGANYGYTF. The chain links TRBV12-3 or TRBV12-4 to TRBJ1-2, with unresolved D. The CDR3 sequence is 14 residues long. V lost 1 base and J 0 bases, leaving 6 bases between the germline ends.

This clonotype was detected ten times or more. This chain joins TRBV5-1 and TRBJ1-1; D gene unclear. Looked up from germline, CDR1 is SGHRS and CDR2 is YFSETQ. The V gene lost 3 bases and the J gene lost 9 bases, with 12 bases spanning the gap. The CDR3 runs 12 residues. CDR3: CASSSGTTQAFF. The CDR3 DNA reads as TGCGCCAGCAGCTCGGGCACAACCCAAGCTTTCTTT.

Ten or more counts support this clonotype. The chain combines TRBV29-1 with TRBJ1-2; 9 bases agree with TRBD1. The germline V gene has CDR1 SQVTM and CDR2 ANQGSEA. This CDR3 spans 13 amino acids. After removal of 5 bases from V and 4 bases from J, the junction contained 5 bases not matched to a gene. For the CDR3, the DNA is TGCAGCGTTACGACAGGGGGTCGCTATGGCTACACCTTC. It yields the protein CSVTTGGRYGYTF.

This clonotype was counted many times. The chain joins TRBV7-9 to TRBJ1-5; D is possibly TRBD1 (6 bases). The CDR3 consists of 14 residues. The V gene's germline CDR1 is SEHNR and CDR2 FQNEAQ (reference sequence). V was trimmed by 5 bases and J by 3 bases, leaving 11 bases between them. The CDR3 DNA reads TGTGCCAGCAGCGAGACAGGTCTCAATCAGCCCCAGCATTTT. The encoded protein is CASSETGLNQPQHF. Full variable domain (outside the CDR3, taken from reference TRBV7-9 and TRBJ1-5): DTGVSQNPRHKITKRGQNVTFRCDPISEHNRLYWYRQTLGQGPEFLTYFQNEAQLEKSRLLSDRFSAERPKGSFSTLEIQRTEQGDSAMYLCASSETGLNQPQHFGDGTRLSIL.

This clonotype was counted at least ten times. The chain joins TRBV15 to TRBJ1-1; D is unclear. CDR3 length: 15 residues. The germline V and J ends were trimmed by 1 base and 1 base, with 10 bases remaining between them. Germline values: CDR1 LNHNV, CDR2 YYDKDF (reference sequence). The CDR3 region has the DNA TGTGCCACCAGCAGAGTAGGACCTTCGAACACTGAAGCTTTCTTT. It specifies CATSRVGPSNTEAFF.

This rearrangement joins TRBV9 to TRBJ2-7, with a possible D match to TRBD1 (6 bases). V was cut by 3 bases and J by 1 base, with 11 bases left in between. The germline CDR1 and CDR2 sequences are SGDLS and YYNGEE. The CDR3 runs to 14 residues. CDR3 coding DNA: TGTGCCAGCAGCGGAAACAGGGATTCCTACGAGCAGTACTTC. Translation gives CASSGNRDSYEQYF.

This clonotype was counted many times. The gene calls are TRBV12-3 or TRBV12-4 and TRBJ2-5; D unresolved. V lost 2 bases to trimming and J lost 4 bases, with 5 bases between them. The CDR3 runs to 12 residues. The CDR3 sequence: CASSLITETQYF. For the CDR3, the DNA is TGTGCCAGCAGTTTAATAACAGAGACCCAGTACTTC.

At least ten counts were recorded for this clonotype. The CDR3 bases are TGTGCCAGCAGGACCGGGACAGGGGAGATCTACGAGCAGTACTTC. Amino acids: CASRTGTGEIYEQYF. The chain employs TRBV6-2 or TRBV6-3 and TRBJ2-7; 10 bases are a match to TRBD1. The CDR3 runs to 15 residues. Germline values: CDR1 MNHEY, CDR2 SVGEGT. The trim removed 6 bases at V and 3 bases at J, leaving 8 bases unmatched.

This clonotype was counted ten times or more. The chain links TRBV12-3 or TRBV12-4 to TRBJ1-4; 9 bases agree with TRBD1. J lost 7 bases, V lost 5 bases, and 5 bases had no gene match. The CDR3 covers 14 residues. The CDR3 loop reads CASSPGQGGEKLFF. The DNA for the CDR3 is TGTGCCAGCAGTCCGGGACAGGGAGGTGAAAAACTGTTTTTT.

The table lists this clonotype with many counts. A read error may explain this, as a much larger clone is one base away. The CDR3 DNA is TGTGCCAGCAGCCCGATCTCCTACGAGCAGTACTTC. As protein: CASSPISYEQYF. This chain connects TRBV12-3 or TRBV12-4 to TRBJ2-7, with D unresolved. V was shortened by 6 bases and J by 0 bases, with 6 bases between the two germline ends. The CDR3 spans 12 residues.

This clonotype was detected ten times or more. The chain uses TRBV10-2 and TRBJ1-2; D not certain. Germline V gene sequence: CDR1 WSHSY, CDR2 SAAADI. The CDR3 length is 13 residues. The V end lost 3 bases, the J end lost 4 bases, and 9 bases lay between the germline ends. CDR3 amino acids: CASSENRFYGYTF. The CDR3 DNA follows: TGCGCCAGCAGTGAAAACCGCTTCTATGGCTACACCTTC.

Many counts were recorded for this clonotype. This sequence joins TRBV5-1 and TRBJ2-7, with D unresolved. This CDR3 is 13 amino acids long. CDR1 and CDR2 from the germline V gene are SGHRS and YFSETQ. Trimming cost V 4 bases and J 5 bases, with 13 bases left between them. The CDR3: CASSGDLDDEQYF. CDR3 nucleotide sequence: TGCGCCAGCAGCGGGGATCTCGACGACGAGCAGTACTTC.

There are many counts of this clonotype. V and J are TRBV7-8 and TRBJ1-5; D gene ambiguous. CDR3 length equals 15 residues. The V end was cut by 1 base, the J end by 0 bases, with 7 bases between. Germline V gene lookup returns CDR1 SGHVS and CDR2 FQNEAQ. The CDR3 DNA is TGTGCCAGCAGCTTAGACCCTTATAGCAATCAGCCCCAGCATTTT. Translating gives CASSLDPYSNQPQHF.

This clonotype was detected ten times or more. This sequence joins TRBV10-3 and TRBJ1-1; no reliable D call. The length of the CDR3 is 13 residues. Germline loops: CDR1 ENHRY, CDR2 SYGVKD. Trimming stripped 10 bases from V and 1 base from J, with 13 bases between. The CDR3 region is CATTDRSNTEAFF. The CDR3 DNA is TGTGCCACCACGGACCGCTCGAACACTGAAGCTTTCTTT.

J is TRBJ2-7 and V is TRBV28; perhaps TRBD2 as D (5 bases). Germline V gene sequence: CDR1 MDHEN, CDR2 SYDVKM. V gave up 2 bases and J gave up 3 bases, with 11 bases separating them. This CDR3 has 14 residues. In DNA, the CDR3 is TGTGCCAGCAGTTTAATCGGAGGAGACTACGAGCAGTACTTC. Its protein product is CASSLIGGDYEQYF.

This clonotype came up many times. One end of the junction is discordant with germline, which a read error may explain. The chain joins TRBV7-9 to TRBJ1-2; D is perhaps TRBD1 (5 bases). This CDR3 has 15 residues. Germline CDR1 SEHNR, CDR2 FQNEAQ (reference sequence). Here the CDR3 reads CASNLAPGYIYGYTF. The CDR3 DNA reads TGTGCCAGCAACTTAGCTCCAGGGTACATCTATGGCTACACCTTC.